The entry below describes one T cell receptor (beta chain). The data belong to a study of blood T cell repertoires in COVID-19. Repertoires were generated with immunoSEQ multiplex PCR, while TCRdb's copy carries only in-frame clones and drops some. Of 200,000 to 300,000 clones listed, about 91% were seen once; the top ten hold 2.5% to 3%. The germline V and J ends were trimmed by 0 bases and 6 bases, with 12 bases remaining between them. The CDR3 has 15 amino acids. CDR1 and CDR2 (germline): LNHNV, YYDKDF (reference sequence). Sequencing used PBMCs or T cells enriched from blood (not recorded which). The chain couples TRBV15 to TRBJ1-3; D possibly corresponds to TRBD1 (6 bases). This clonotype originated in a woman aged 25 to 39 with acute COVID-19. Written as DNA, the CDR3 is TGTGCCACCAGCAGAGATGCAGGGGTGGAAAACACCATATATTTT. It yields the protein CATSRDAGVENTIYF.